Each of the 10 T cell receptor beta chains below was sequenced from the same sample in a study of cytomegalovirus exposure and HLA in healthy donors. In the PCR, 60 Vbeta and 13 Jbeta primers were used. The assay was immunoSEQ multiplex PCR, and TCRdb's table has in-frame clones only and misses some. The data hold 100,000 to 150,000 clones, with around 84% observed a single time. The source material was PBMCs. These receptors all come from a woman aged 40 to 49 in good health and CMV-seronegative.

The chain has TRBV18 and TRBJ1-4; D remains unclear. The CDR3 covers 13 residues. Germline V gene sequence: CDR1 KGHSH, CDR2 LQKENI. The V end lost 0 bases, the J end lost 7 bases, and 6 bases lay between the germline ends. CDR3 DNA: TGTGCCAGCTCACCACCGGTAGTTGAAAAACTGTTTTTT. Translated: CASSPPVVEKLFF.

This clone was detected only once. The chain links TRBV6-5 to TRBJ2-2; the D is unclear. V gave up 0 bases and J gave up 5 bases, with 7 bases separating them. Germline lookup yields CDR1 MNHEY and CDR2 SVGAGI. This CDR3 has 14 amino acids. The CDR3 DNA reads TGTGCCAGCAGTTACTCGCCACGGACCGGGGAGCTGTTTTTT. Protein product: CASSYSPRTGELFF.

This chain joins TRBV9 and TRBJ2-2; possibly TRBD2 for D (6 bases). The CDR3 covers 17 residues. The V end was cut by 2 bases, the J end by 2 bases, with 16 bases between. Germline assignment: CDR1 SGDLS and CDR2 YYNGEE. In nucleotides, the CDR3 is TGTGCCAGCAGCGTCCCAGGAGCGGGTCTAAACACCGGGGAGCTGTTTTTT. Its translation is CASSVPGAGLNTGELFF.

J is TRBJ1-2 and V is TRBV5-8; the match to TRBD1 covers 12 bases. The CDR3 runs to 17 residues. Germline CDR1 reads SGHTS; CDR2 reads YDEGEE. V shed 4 bases, J shed 4 bases, and the junction held 11 bases outside the gene matches. The CDR3 nucleotides read TGTGCCAGCAGCCTCCGGGACAGGGGGCGCAGGTTCTATGGCTACACCTTC. Protein: CASSLRDRGRRFYGYTF.

This clone has just one count. This chain links TRBV28 with TRBJ1-2; D remains unclear. This CDR3 spans 17 amino acids. Germline CDR1 MDHEN, CDR2 SYDVKM. The V end lost 7 bases, the J end lost 3 bases, and 24 bases lay between the germline ends. The CDR3: CASTPAGRGQIDYGYTF. CDR3 in DNA: TGTGCCAGCACCCCCGCCGGCAGAGGGCAGATTGACTATGGCTACACCTTC.

V is TRBV18 and J is TRBJ1-4, with a tentative D call TRBD1 (6 bases). Germline loops: CDR1 KGHSH, CDR2 LQKENI. V was clipped by 1 base and J by 8 bases, with 14 bases between them. The CDR3 sequence is 15 residues long. In nucleotides, the CDR3 is TGTGCCAGCTCACCACAACAGGGCCGAGGGGAAAAACTGTTTTTT. It specifies CASSPQQGRGEKLFF.

The rearrangement joins TRBV5-6 to TRBJ2-7, with TRBD2 identical over 8 bases. The CDR3 runs to 15 residues. J lost 5 bases, V lost 2 bases, and 9 bases had no gene match. Germline-derived CDR1 and CDR2 are SGHDT and YYEEEE. The CDR3 spells CASSLAGEVRNEQYF. Here the CDR3 DNA reads TGTGCCAGCAGCTTAGCGGGAGAGGTGAGGAACGAGCAGTACTTC.

The chain carries TRBV2 and TRBJ2-1, with a weak D call TRBD1 (6 bases). The germline V and J ends were trimmed by 6 bases and 1 base, with 10 bases remaining between them. The CDR3 runs 14 residues. CDR1 is SNHLY, CDR2 FYNNEI, per germline. Here the CDR3 DNA reads TGTGCCAGCAGAGACAGGTTTTCCTACAATGAGCAGTTCTTC. Amino acids: CASRDRFSYNEQFF.

The chain carries TRBV5-4 and TRBJ1-2; 8 bases are a match to TRBD1. The CDR3 sequence is 18 residues long. Looked up from germline, CDR1 is SGHNT and CDR2 is YYREEE (reference sequence). The ends lost 4 bases at V and 2 bases at J; junction bases unmatched: 16. DNA of the CDR3: TGTGCCAGCAGCCCCTCTCCTTCGACAGGGGACCTGAACTATGGCTACACCTTC. This gives the protein CASSPSPSTGDLNYGYTF. Together with reference TRBV5-4 and TRBJ1-2, the CDR3 gives the full variable domain: ETGVTQSPTHLIKTRGQQVTLRCSSQSGHNTVSWYQQALGQGPQFIFQYYREEENGRGNFPPRFSGLQFPNYSSELNVNALELDDSALYLCASSPSPSTGDLNYGYTFGSGTRLTVV.

This clone occurred once. This chain uses TRBV5-1 with TRBJ1-1; D is possibly TRBD1 (5 bases). This CDR3 has 13 residues. Germline loops: CDR1 SGHRS, CDR2 YFSETQ. Deletions cut 2 bases from V and 10 bases from J, with 15 bases between. The DNA of the CDR3 is TGCGCCAGCAGCTTAGGGGCCGAAAGGTCAGCTTTCTTT. Translation: CASSLGAERSAFF.